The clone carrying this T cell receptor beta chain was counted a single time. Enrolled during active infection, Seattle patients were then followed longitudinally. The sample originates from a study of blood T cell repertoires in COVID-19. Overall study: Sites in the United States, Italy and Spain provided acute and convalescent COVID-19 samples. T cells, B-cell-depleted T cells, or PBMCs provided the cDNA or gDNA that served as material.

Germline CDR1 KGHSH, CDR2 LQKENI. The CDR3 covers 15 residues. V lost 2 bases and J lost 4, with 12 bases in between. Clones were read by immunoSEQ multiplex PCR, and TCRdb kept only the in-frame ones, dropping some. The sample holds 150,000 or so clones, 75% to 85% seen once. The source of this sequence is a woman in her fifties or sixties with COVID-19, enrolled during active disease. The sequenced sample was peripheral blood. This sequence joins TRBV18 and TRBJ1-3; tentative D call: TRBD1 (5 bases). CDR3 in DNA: TGTGCCAGCTCACCAAACGCGGCAGGGGGAAACACCATATATTTT. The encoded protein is CASSPNAAGGNTIYF.